Listed here is a single T cell receptor (beta chain). Its antigen is not identified. This specimen comes from a study of blood T cells in healthy people across ages. Study-wide results and caveats: Versus aged donors, long-lived donors had higher diversity and more naive CD4+ cells. CMV status of donors was unknown, possibly confounding expanded clonotype changes.

Primed by a sample-barcoded 5' primer and a J-beta primer mix, a second PCR proceeded for about 7 to 11 cycles. Researchers report that a template-switch adaptor with 12 random nucleotides tagged each cDNA molecule. TCRdb reanalysed the 5' RACE reads using MiXCR and keeps one entry per CDR3 protein. The profile covers hundreds of thousands of distinct CDR3 sequences, with approximately 50% appearing a single time and 30% to 45% taken by the ten largest. This CDR3 has 17 amino acids. V shed 0 bases and J 3 bases; nucleotides not matched to a gene: 7. In germline, CDR1 is SGHNT, CDR2 YENEEA. Russia was home to the donors, healthy Caucasian individuals aged roughly 6 to 95.

This TCR was sampled from a man aged 55 to 69 in good health. The sample taken for sequencing was blood. The V gene is TRBV11-3, the J gene TRBJ2-1, with 8 bases matching TRBD2. CDR3: CASSLDLGTSRYNEQFF. DNA for the CDR3: TGTGCCAGCAGCTTAGATTTGGGGACTAGTCGCTACAATGAGCAGTTCTTC.